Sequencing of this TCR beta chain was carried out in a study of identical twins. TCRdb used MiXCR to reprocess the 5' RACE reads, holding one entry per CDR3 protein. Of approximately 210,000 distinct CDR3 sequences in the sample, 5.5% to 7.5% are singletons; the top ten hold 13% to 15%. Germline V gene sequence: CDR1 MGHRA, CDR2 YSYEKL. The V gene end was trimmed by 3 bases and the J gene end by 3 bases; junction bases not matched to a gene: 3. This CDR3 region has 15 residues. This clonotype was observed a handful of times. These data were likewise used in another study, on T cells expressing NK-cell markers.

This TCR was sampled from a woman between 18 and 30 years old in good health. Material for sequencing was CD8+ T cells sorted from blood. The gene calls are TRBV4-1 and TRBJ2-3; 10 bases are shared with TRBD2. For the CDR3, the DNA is TGCGCCAGCAGCCATTCGGGACTAGCGACAGATACGCAGTATTTT. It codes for CASSHSGLATDTQYF.